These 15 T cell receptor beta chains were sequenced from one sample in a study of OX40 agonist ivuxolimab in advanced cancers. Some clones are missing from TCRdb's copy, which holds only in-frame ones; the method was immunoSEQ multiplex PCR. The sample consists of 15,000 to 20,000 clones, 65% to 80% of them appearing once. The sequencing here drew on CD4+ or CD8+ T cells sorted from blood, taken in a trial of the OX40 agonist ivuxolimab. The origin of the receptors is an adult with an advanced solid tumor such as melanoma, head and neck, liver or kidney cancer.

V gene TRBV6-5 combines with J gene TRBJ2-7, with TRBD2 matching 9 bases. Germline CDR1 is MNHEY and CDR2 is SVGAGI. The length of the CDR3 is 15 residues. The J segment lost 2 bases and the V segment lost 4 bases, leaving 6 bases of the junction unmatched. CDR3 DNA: TGTGCCAGCAGTTCCAATTTAGCGGGAGCCTACGAGCAGTACTTC. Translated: CASSSNLAGAYEQYF.

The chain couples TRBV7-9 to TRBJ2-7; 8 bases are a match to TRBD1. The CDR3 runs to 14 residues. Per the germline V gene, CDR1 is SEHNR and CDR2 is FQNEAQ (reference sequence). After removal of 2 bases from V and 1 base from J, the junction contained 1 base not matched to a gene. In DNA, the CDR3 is TGTGCCAGCAGCTTACGACAGGGGTCCTACGAGCAGTACTTC. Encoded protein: CASSLRQGSYEQYF.

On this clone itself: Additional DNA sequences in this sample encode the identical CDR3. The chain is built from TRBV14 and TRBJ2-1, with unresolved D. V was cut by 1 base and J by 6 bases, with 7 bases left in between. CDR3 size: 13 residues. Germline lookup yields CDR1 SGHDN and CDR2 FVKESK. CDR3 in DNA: TGTGCCAGCAGCCAAGTCCGTGGCAATGAGCAGTTCTTC. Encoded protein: CASSQVRGNEQFF.

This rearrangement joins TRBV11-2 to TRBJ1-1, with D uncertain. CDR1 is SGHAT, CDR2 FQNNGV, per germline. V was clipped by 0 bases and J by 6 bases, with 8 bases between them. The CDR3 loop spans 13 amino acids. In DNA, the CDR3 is TGTGCCAGCAGCTTAGATGTTGGGTCTGAAGCTTTCTTT. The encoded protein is CASSLDVGSEAFF.

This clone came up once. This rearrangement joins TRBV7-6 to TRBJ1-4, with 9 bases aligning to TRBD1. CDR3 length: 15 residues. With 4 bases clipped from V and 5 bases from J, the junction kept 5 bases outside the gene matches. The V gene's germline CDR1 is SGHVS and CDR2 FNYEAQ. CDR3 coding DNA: TGTGCCAGCAGCTCTGGACAGGGGTCGAATGAAAAACTGTTTTTT. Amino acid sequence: CASSSGQGSNEKLFF.

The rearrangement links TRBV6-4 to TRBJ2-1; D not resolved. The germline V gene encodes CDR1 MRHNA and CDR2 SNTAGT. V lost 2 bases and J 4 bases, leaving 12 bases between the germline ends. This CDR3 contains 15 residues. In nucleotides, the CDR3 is TGTGCCAGCAGTGACATATCTGGGAATTACAATGAGCAGTTCTTC. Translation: CASSDISGNYNEQFF.

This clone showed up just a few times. CDR3 in amino acids: CASSPWAGYEQYF. As DNA, the CDR3 is TGTGCCAGCAGCCCTTGGGCCGGCTACGAGCAGTACTTC. The V call is TRBV7-3, the J call TRBJ2-7, with D unclear. Germline V gene data show CDR1 as SGHTA and CDR2 as FQGTGA. This CDR3 is 13 amino acids long. The V and J ends lost 5 bases and 3 bases respectively, with 11 bases between them.

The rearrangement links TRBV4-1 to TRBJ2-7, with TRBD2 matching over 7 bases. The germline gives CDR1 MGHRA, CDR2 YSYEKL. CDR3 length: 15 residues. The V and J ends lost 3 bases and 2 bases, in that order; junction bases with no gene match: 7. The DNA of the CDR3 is TGCGCCAGCAGCCAGAATCCCGGGACTACCTACGAGCAGTACTTC. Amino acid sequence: CASSQNPGTTYEQYF.

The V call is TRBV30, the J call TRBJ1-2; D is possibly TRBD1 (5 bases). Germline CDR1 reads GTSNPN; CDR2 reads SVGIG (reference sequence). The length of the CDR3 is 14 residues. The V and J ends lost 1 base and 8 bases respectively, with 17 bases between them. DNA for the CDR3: TGTGCCTGGAGTGGAACAGGTGCCTGGGGCGGCTACACCTTC. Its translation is CAWSGTGAWGGYTF.

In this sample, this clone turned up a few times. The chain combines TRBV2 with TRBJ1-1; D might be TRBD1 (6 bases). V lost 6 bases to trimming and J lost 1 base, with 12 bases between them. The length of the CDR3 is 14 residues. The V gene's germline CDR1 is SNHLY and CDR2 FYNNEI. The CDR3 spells CASSEGHPNTEAFF. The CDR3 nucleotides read TGTGCCAGCAGCGAGGGACACCCGAACACTGAAGCTTTCTTT.

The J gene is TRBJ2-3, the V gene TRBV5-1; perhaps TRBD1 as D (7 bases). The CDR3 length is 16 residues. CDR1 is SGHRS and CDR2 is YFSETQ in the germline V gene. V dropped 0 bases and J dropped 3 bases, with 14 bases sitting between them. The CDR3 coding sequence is TGCGCCAGCAGCTTGGGATCAGGGGGGCCAACAGATACGCAGTATTTT. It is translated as CASSLGSGGPTDTQYF.

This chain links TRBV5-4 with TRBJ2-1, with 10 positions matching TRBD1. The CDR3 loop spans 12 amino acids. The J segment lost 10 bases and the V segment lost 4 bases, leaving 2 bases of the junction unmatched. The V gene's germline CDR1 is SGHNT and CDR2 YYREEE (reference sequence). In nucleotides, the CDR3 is TGTGCCAGCAGCGACAGGGGGCAGGAGCAGTTCTTC. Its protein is CASSDRGQEQFF. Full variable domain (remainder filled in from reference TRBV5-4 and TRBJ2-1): ETGVTQSPTHLIKTRGQQVTLRCSSQSGHNTVSWYQQALGQGPQFIFQYYREEENGRGNFPPRFSGLQFPNYSSELNVNALELDDSALYLCASSDRGQEQFFGPGTRLTVL.

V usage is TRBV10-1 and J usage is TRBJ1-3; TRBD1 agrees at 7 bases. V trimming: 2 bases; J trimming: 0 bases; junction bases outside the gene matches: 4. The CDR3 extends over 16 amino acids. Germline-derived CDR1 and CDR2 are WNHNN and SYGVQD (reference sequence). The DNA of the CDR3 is TGCGCCAGCAGTGAGGCTCGACAGGGCTCTGGAAACACCATATATTTT. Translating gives CASSEARQGSGNTIYF.

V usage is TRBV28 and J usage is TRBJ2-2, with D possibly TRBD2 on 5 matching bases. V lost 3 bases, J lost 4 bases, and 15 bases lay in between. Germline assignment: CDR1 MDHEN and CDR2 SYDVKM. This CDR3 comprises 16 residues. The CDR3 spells CASSLAPGIGTGELFF. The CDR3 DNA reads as TGTGCCAGCAGTTTGGCCCCCGGGATCGGCACCGGGGAGCTGTTTTTT.

The CDR3 bases are TGCGCCAGCAGCCAAGAGTTATCGGGAGGGACCTACGAGCAGTACTTC. Translating gives CASSQELSGGTYEQYF. The J gene is TRBJ2-7, the V gene TRBV4-1; 8 bases fit TRBD2. The CDR3 is made up of 16 amino acids. V dropped 0 bases and J dropped 2; count of bases not matched to a gene: 6. CDR1 is MGHRA, CDR2 YSYEKL, per germline.